This T cell receptor (beta chain) was observed in a study of CXCR3-negative and CXCR3-positive naive CD8 T cells. Study observations and caveats: TRBV-TRBJ usage was alike in naive CXCR3-negative and CXCR3-positive cells but differed in memory cells. In CXCR3-positive naive cells, the TRB CDR3s were more hydrophobic than in CXCR3-negative naive cells. The level of CXCR3 expression partially decreased after cryopreservation; the majority of assays used fresh PBMCs. No difference in surface CD5 was seen between naive subsets, and TCR strength was inferred from TRB CDR3 properties.

Worth noting for this clonotype: Its target is unknown.

The CDR3 covers 14 residues. CDR1 SGHTA and CDR2 FQGNSA come from the germline V gene. The authors prepared UMI-labeled TRB cDNA libraries by 5' RACE. TCRdb processed the 5' RACE reads again and assigns one entry to each CDR3 protein, with no DNA. The table counts 140,000 to 150,000 distinct CDR3 sequences; about 0.28% lies in the top ten. The clonotype was recovered from a human donor in good health. Some clones in this sample may be carry-over from other donors' samples. Material: naive CXCR3+ CD8+ T cells from blood. Subset described: CD45RO-CCR7+CD27+CD95- naive CD8+ T cells expressing CXCR3 (TNR3+). V and J are TRBV7-2 and TRBJ2-7. CDR3 in amino acids: CASSLVGGLYEQYF.